One sample yielded the 10 T cell receptor beta chains listed below, sequenced in a study of T cells in Graves' hyperthyroidism and ophthalmopathy. Using RNA transcripts as the source, TCR beta CDR3 regions were amplified. Researchers ran a first-round RT-PCR on the TCR CDR3 using the HTBI primer set. TCRdb analysed the multiplex PCR reads with MiXCR anew, one entry per CDR3 protein. The sample yields 600,000 or so distinct CDR3 sequences, just over 45% seen once. The sample taken for sequencing was peripheral blood or thyroid tissue (not recorded which). The source of these receptors is a woman younger than 35 with Graves' hyperthyroidism.

This clonotype showed up just once. The chain combines TRBV7-8 with TRBJ2-5; weak D call: TRBD1 (5 bases). Germline lookup yields CDR1 SGHVS and CDR2 FQNEAQ. V shed 5 bases and J shed 4 bases, with 17 bases lying between them. The CDR3 length is 15 residues. Written as DNA, the CDR3 is TGTGCCAGCAGCCCTAGGGTTGGGCAGGGAGAGACCCAGTACTTC. Translation gives CASSPRVGQGETQYF.

The chain is built from TRBV12-3 or TRBV12-4 and TRBJ2-5, with D perhaps TRBD2 (6 bases). V was clipped by 9 bases and J by 5 bases, with 16 bases between them. The CDR3 spans 13 residues. Here the CDR3 DNA reads TGTGCCAGTCGGGCGGCGGGATGGGAGACCCAGTACTTC. Protein sequence: CASRAAGWETQYF.

This clonotype occurred many times. V is TRBV25-1 and J is TRBJ1-6; no firm D call. This CDR3 spans 11 amino acids. CDR1 and CDR2 from the germline V gene are MGHDK and SYGVNS. Trimming left V 6 bases short and J 14 bases short, with 11 bases between. The CDR3 nucleotides read TGTGCCAGCAGGAGGAACGCGGCCCTCCACTTT. It codes for CASRRNAALHF.

This clonotype was found a few times. The junction departs from germline at one end; a sequencing error may be responsible. For the CDR3, the DNA is TGCGCCAGCAGTCTCGACATTTACTACGAGCAGTACTTC. Protein product: CASSLDIYYEQYF. The V call is TRBV7-2, the J call TRBJ2-7; D ambiguous. This CDR3 is 13 amino acids long. CDR1 and CDR2 (germline): SGHTA, FQGNSA.

With respect to this clonotype: A much larger clone lies a single base off, so this may be a read error. The chain carries TRBV7-2 and TRBJ1-4, with D unresolved. CDR1 and CDR2 from the germline V gene are SGHTA and FQGNSA. The CDR3 runs to 13 residues. CDR3 amino acids: CAGSPAVVEKLFF. Here the CDR3 DNA reads TGTGCCGGCAGCCCCGCGGTAGTAGAAAAACTGTTTTTT. The whole variable domain, remainder taken from reference TRBV7-2 and TRBJ1-4, is GAGVSQSPSNKVTEKGKDVELRCDPISGHTALYWYRQSLGQGLEFLIYFQGNSAPDKSGLPSDRFSAERTGGSVSTLTIQRTQQEDSAVYLCAGSPAVVEKLFFGSGTQLSVL.

This clonotype appeared a few times. J is TRBJ1-6 and V is TRBV7-9, with D hard to call. The CDR3 loop spans 14 amino acids. The V and J ends lost 3 bases and 7 bases respectively, with 10 bases between them. The V gene's germline CDR1 is SEHNR and CDR2 FQNEAQ (reference sequence). CDR3 nucleotides: TGTGCCAGCAGCTTCGGCATACCGAATTCACCCCTCCACTTT. Translating gives CASSFGIPNSPLHF.

In its sample, this clonotype was seen a few times. This sequence joins TRBV2 and TRBJ1-4, with D possibly being TRBD1 (5 bases). V lost 4 bases and J 5 bases, leaving 14 bases between the germline ends. The CDR3 loop spans 15 amino acids. Germline V gene data show CDR1 as SNHLY and CDR2 as FYNNEI. The CDR3 sequence is CASSALQGTNEKLFF. CDR3 nucleotide sequence: TGTGCCAGCAGTGCTCTCCAGGGAACGAATGAAAAACTGTTTTTT. Combining the CDR3 with reference TRBV2 and TRBJ1-4 gives the whole variable domain EPEVTQTPSHQVTQMGQEVILRCVPISNHLYFYWYRQILGQKVEFLVSFYNNEISEKSEIFDDQFSVERPDGSNFTLKIRSTKLEDSAMYFCASSALQGTNEKLFFGSGTQLSVL.

This clonotype was seen more than once but under ten times. V is TRBV20-1 and J is TRBJ2-3, with 8 nucleotides matching TRBD2. The CDR3 totals 13 residues. Germline CDR1 reads DFQATT; CDR2 reads SNEGSKA (reference sequence). V shed 6 bases, J shed 1 base, and the junction held 3 bases outside the gene matches. The CDR3 sequence is CSALTSGTDTQYF. The CDR3 DNA reads as TGCAGTGCCTTGACTAGCGGCACAGATACGCAGTATTTT.

J is TRBJ2-5 and V is TRBV10-3, with TRBD2 matching over 16 bases. The germline CDR1 and CDR2 sequences are ENHRY and SYGVKD. Trimming took 11 bases from V and 5 from J; bases not matched to a gene: 5. CDR3 length: 14 residues. The CDR3 region has the DNA TGTGCCTCCGGGACTAGCGGGAGGGCCGAGACCCAGTACTTC. The encoded protein is CASGTSGRAETQYF.

The chain links TRBV29-1 to TRBJ2-5; TRBD1 might be the D (6 bases). Trimming pared 8 bases from V and 5 bases from J, leaving 18 bases between. Germline V lookup: CDR1 SQVTM, CDR2 ANQGSEA. This CDR3 is built from 13 residues. In DNA, the CDR3 is TGCAGCATCGACAGGTTCAAGGAGGAGACCCAGTACTTC. Translating it yields CSIDRFKEETQYF.